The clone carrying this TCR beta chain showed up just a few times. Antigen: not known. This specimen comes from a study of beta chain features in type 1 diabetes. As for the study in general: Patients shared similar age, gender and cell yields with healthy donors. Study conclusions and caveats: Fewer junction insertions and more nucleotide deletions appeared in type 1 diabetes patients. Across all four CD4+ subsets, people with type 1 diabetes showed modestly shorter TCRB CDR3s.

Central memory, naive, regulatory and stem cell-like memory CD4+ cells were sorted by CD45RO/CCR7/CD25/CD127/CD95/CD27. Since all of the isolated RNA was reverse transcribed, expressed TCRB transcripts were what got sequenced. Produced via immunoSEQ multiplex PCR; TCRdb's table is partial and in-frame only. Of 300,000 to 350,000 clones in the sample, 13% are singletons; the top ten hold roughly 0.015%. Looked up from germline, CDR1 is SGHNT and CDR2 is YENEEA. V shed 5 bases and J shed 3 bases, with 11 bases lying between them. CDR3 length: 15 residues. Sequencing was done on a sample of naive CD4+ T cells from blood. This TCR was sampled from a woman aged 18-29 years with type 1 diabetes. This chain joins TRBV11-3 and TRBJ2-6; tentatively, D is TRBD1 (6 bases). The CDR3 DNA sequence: TGTGCCAGCAGCCTCACAGGGTTTGGGGCCAACGTCCTGACTTTC. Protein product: CASSLTGFGANVLTF. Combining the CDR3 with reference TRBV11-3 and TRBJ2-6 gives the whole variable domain EAGVVQSPRYKIIEKKQPVAFWCNPISGHNTLYWYLQNLGQGPELLIRYENEEAVDDSQLPKDRFSAERLKGVDSTLKIQPAELGDSAVYLCASSLTGFGANVLTFGAGSRLTVL.